The next 27 T cell receptor beta chains were all read from a single sample in a study of T cells after yellow fever vaccination. MiXCR, applied by TCRdb to the 5' RACE reads, yields one record per CDR3 protein. The table has 250,000 to 300,000 distinct CDR3 sequences, roughly 4.8% seen once. The sample in question was CD4+ T cells sorted from PBMCs, obtained on the day of the yellow fever booster vaccination. Receptors originate from a man aged 18 to 35 who received the YFV17D yellow fever vaccine.

This clonotype showed up many times. The genes are TRBV7-2 and TRBJ2-5, with D possibly matching TRBD1 (6 bases). The germline V gene encodes CDR1 SGHTA and CDR2 FQGNSA. There are 14 residues in the CDR3. The V gene lost 5 bases and the J gene lost 4 bases, with 14 bases spanning the gap. The CDR3, as DNA: TGTGCCAGCAGCCCCGGGCCCAGGGGAGAGACCCAGTACTTC. It encodes CASSPGPRGETQYF. Full variable domain (remainder filled in from reference TRBV7-2 and TRBJ2-5): GAGVSQSPSNKVTEKGKDVELRCDPISGHTALYWYRQSLGQGLEFLIYFQGNSAPDKSGLPSDRFSAERTGGSVSTLTIQRTQQEDSAVYLCASSPGPRGETQYFGPGTRLLVL.

This clonotype has just a few counts. The CDR3 coding sequence is TGCAGTGCTAGCCCAACAGCATACTATGGCTACACCTTC. This sequence encodes CSASPTAYYGYTF. The chain has TRBV20-1 and TRBJ1-2; no reliable D call. This CDR3 spans 13 amino acids. Germline values: CDR1 DFQATT, CDR2 SNEGSKA (reference sequence). Trimming left V 3 bases short and J 3 bases short, with 11 bases between.

The J gene is TRBJ1-6, the V gene TRBV18, with D uncertain. Germline V gene sequence: CDR1 KGHSH, CDR2 LQKENI. This CDR3 contains 16 residues. Trimming left V 1 base short and J 9 bases short, with 16 bases between. The CDR3 sequence: CASSPRASQTGSPLHF. The CDR3 coding sequence is TGTGCCAGCTCACCACGGGCCTCCCAGACTGGTTCACCCCTCCACTTT. Drawing the rest from reference TRBV18 and TRBJ1-6, the complete variable domain is NAGVMQNPRHLVRRRGQEARLRCSPMKGHSHVYWYRQLPEEGLKFMVYLQKENIIDESGMPKERFSAEFPKEGPSILRIQQVVRGDSAAYFCASSPRASQTGSPLHFGNGTRLTVT.

The sample holds a few counts of this clonotype. The CDR3 coding sequence is TGCGCCAGCAGCTTGGAGGGTTTGTGGACTGAAGCTTTCTTT. It codes for CASSLEGLWTEAFF. The chain links TRBV5-1 to TRBJ1-1; D uncertain. The CDR3 consists of 14 residues. Germline values: CDR1 SGHRS, CDR2 YFSETQ. V was shortened by 0 bases and J by 5 bases, with 11 bases between the two germline ends.

The chain is built from TRBV20-1 and TRBJ1-3, with TRBD1 matching over 7 bases. CDR1 and CDR2 from the germline V gene are DFQATT and SNEGSKA (reference sequence). This CDR3 is built from 14 residues. The V segment lost 3 bases and the J segment 7 bases; nucleotides outside the gene matches: 9. CDR3 nucleotides: TGCAGTGCTAGGCACAGGGGAGAGTGGAACACCATATATTTT. Its protein product is CSARHRGEWNTIYF.

There are many counts of this clonotype. The chain joins TRBV7-7 to TRBJ2-3; unclear D gene. CDR1 and CDR2 (germline): SSHAT, FNYEAQ (reference sequence). This CDR3 spans 14 amino acids. Trimming left V 1 base short and J 1 base short, with 6 bases between. Written as DNA, the CDR3 is TGTGCCAGCAGCTTAGACGTGGGCACAGATACGCAGTATTTT. Translation: CASSLDVGTDTQYF.

This clonotype was counted ten times or more. The rearrangement joins TRBV6-5 to TRBJ1-2; TRBD1 matches 9 bases. This CDR3 contains 14 residues. CDR1 is MNHEY and CDR2 is SVGAGI in the germline V gene. Trimming cost V 2 bases and J 2 bases; bases outside gene matches: 0. The CDR3 protein is CASSYGTGNYGYTF. DNA for the CDR3: TGTGCCAGCAGTTACGGGACAGGGAACTATGGCTACACCTTC.

This clonotype showed up many times. The CDR3 is CASRAGDYEQYF. CDR3 DNA: TGCGCCAGCAGGGCAGGGGACTACGAGCAGTACTTC. V usage is TRBV10-2 and J usage is TRBJ2-7; TRBD1 is a possible D gene (6 bases). Germline V lookup: CDR1 WSHSY, CDR2 SAAADI. The CDR3 spans 12 residues. V shed 6 bases and J shed 3 bases, with 9 bases lying between them.

The sample holds a few counts of this clonotype. The chain uses TRBV16 and TRBJ1-3; D is uncertain. Between the trimmed V and J ends, which lost 4 bases and 11 bases, there was a span of 15 bases. Germline values: CDR1 KGHSY, CDR2 FQNENV. The CDR3 spans 13 residues. The CDR3 nucleotides read TGTGCCAGCAGCCGGGCGGTCCCCCTCCCCATATATTTT. Translating it yields CASSRAVPLPIYF.

CDR3 DNA sequence: TGCGCCAGCAGCCAATCCCCCCCGGTGGGTACCTATAATTCACCCCTCCACTTT. Its protein is CASSQSPPVGTYNSPLHF. The chain couples TRBV4-3 to TRBJ1-6; D gene uncertain. The CDR3 runs 18 residues. Germline V gene lookup returns CDR1 LGHNA and CDR2 YSLEER. V lost 2 bases, J lost 2 bases, and 16 bases lay in between.

The chain has TRBV7-3 and TRBJ2-1; 7 nucleotides line up with TRBD2. Per the germline V gene, CDR1 is SGHTA and CDR2 is FQGTGA. J lost 10 bases, V lost 4 bases, and 22 bases had no gene match. The CDR3 is 18 amino acids. The DNA of the CDR3 is TGTGCCAGCAGCTACCGATGGCTCAGCGGGGACCCCTCTCCGGAGCAGTTCTTC. Encoded protein: CASSYRWLSGDPSPEQFF.

This clonotype was seen a few times. The rearrangement joins TRBV9 to TRBJ2-5; D is ambiguous. V lost 2 bases and J lost 5, with 13 bases in between. The CDR3 has 14 amino acids. The germline CDR1 and CDR2 sequences are SGDLS and YYNGEE. CDR3 protein: CASSVRNSPETQYF. CDR3 sequence (DNA): TGTGCCAGCAGCGTGAGGAATAGCCCGGAGACCCAGTACTTC.

This clonotype was recorded a few times. The CDR3 DNA is TGTGCCAGCAGCCAAGACCCAGGGGAGGATTCACCCCTCCACTTT. It specifies CASSQDPGEDSPLHF. The rearrangement links TRBV4-2 to TRBJ1-6; perhaps TRBD1 as D (6 bases). The CDR3 is 15 residues long. Trimming removed 0 bases from V and 8 bases from J, with 11 bases in between. CDR1 and CDR2 (germline): LGHNA, YNFKEQ.

This clonotype was seen a few times. This chain links TRBV3-1 with TRBJ2-1, with 10 bases fitting TRBD2. Per the germline V gene, CDR1 is LGHDT and CDR2 is YNNKEL (reference sequence). The length of the CDR3 is 15 residues. V lost 4 bases and J lost 4; bases outside the gene matches: 4. The CDR3 protein is CASSRTSGDYNEQFF. CDR3 bases: TGTGCCAGCAGCCGCACTAGCGGGGATTACAATGAGCAGTTCTTC.

This chain joins TRBV10-3 and TRBJ2-3, with D perhaps TRBD1 (5 bases). Germline assignment: CDR1 ENHRY and CDR2 SYGVKD. The CDR3 length is 15 residues. The ends were cut back, 6 bases at V and 3 bases at J, with 16 bases in the middle. The CDR3 spells CAIRSAGMITDTQYF. CDR3 bases: TGTGCCATCAGGTCGGCAGGGATGATTACAGATACGCAGTATTTT.

This clonotype was found many times. This chain links TRBV20-1 with TRBJ1-2; TRBD1 aligns across 7 bases. V lost 5 bases and J lost 8; bases outside the gene matches: 11. The CDR3 length is 13 residues. Germline assignment: CDR1 DFQATT and CDR2 SNEGSKA (reference sequence). CDR3 in DNA: TGCAGTGCTGTGGGACAGTATGAGAAGGGCTACACCTTC. Protein: CSAVGQYEKGYTF.

This clonotype was detected a few times. The conserved phenylalanine or tryptophan is not found at the CDR3 terminus, so this likely reflects a read error. Because the CDR3's place on the DNA is in doubt, the DNA is left out and the CDR3 is given as listed by TCRdb. The rearrangement joins TRBV6-1 to TRBJ1-1. Looked up from germline, CDR1 is MNHNS and CDR2 is SASEGT. Termini included, the CDR3 measures 13 amino acids. The CDR3 sequence is CASTLNGRMKGAL.

The V and J genes are TRBV12-3 or TRBV12-4 and TRBJ1-3, with no clear D. The V end lost 6 bases, the J end lost 2 bases, and 11 bases lay between the germline ends. The CDR3 covers 14 residues. In nucleotides, the CDR3 is TGTGCCAGCAGGCCGCAGACGGCTGGAAACACCATATATTTT. It specifies CASRPQTAGNTIYF.

The chain is built from TRBV9 and TRBJ2-3; D is ambiguous. CDR1 is SGDLS and CDR2 is YYNGEE in the germline V gene. The CDR3 is 14 residues long. V was cut by 0 bases and J by 5 bases, with 10 bases left in between. CDR3 in DNA: TGTGCCAGCAGCGTAGGTGCCCAGAGAGATACGCAGTATTTT. Amino acid sequence: CASSVGAQRDTQYF.

This clonotype was counted only a few times. DNA of the CDR3: TGTGCCAGCAGCCCTCCAGGCTTAACAGATACGCAGTATTTT. Translation: CASSPPGLTDTQYF. V and J are TRBV7-2 and TRBJ2-3; D is unclear. Trimming took off 5 bases at V and 3 bases at J, with 12 bases between the two ends. Germline V gene sequence: CDR1 SGHTA, CDR2 FQGNSA. The CDR3 runs 14 residues.

This clonotype has only a few counts. This sequence joins TRBV7-7 and TRBJ1-1; D gene ambiguous. Germline values: CDR1 SSHAT, CDR2 FNYEAQ (reference sequence). The CDR3 spans 14 residues. V dropped 4 bases and J dropped 5 bases, with 14 bases sitting between them. This CDR3 reads CASSSNDPWTEAFF. CDR3 sequence (DNA): TGTGCCAGCAGCTCTAACGACCCGTGGACTGAAGCTTTCTTT.

This CDR3 reads CASTQGYQPQHF. The CDR3 DNA reads as TGTGCCAGCACACAGGGGTATCAGCCCCAGCATTTT. The V gene is TRBV2, the J gene TRBJ1-5; 7 bases line up with TRBD1. V dropped 7 bases and J dropped 5; count of bases not matched to a gene: 2. Germline loops: CDR1 SNHLY, CDR2 FYNNEI. CDR3 size: 12 residues.

The V gene is TRBV28, the J gene TRBJ2-3; no definite D call. Per germline, CDR1 MDHEN and CDR2 SYDVKM. Trimming stripped 5 bases from V and 2 bases from J, with 5 bases between. The CDR3 length is 12 residues. In DNA form, the CDR3 reads TGTGCCAGCAGTAAAATCACAGATACGCAGTATTTT. Encoded protein: CASSKITDTQYF.

The J gene is TRBJ2-7, the V gene TRBV9; D perhaps matches TRBD1 (6 bases). This CDR3 has 15 amino acids. Per the germline V gene, CDR1 is SGDLS and CDR2 is YYNGEE. V was shortened by 0 bases and J by 5 bases, with 15 bases between the two germline ends. This chain's CDR3 is CASSVAFQGSHEQYF. CDR3 DNA sequence: TGTGCCAGCAGCGTAGCTTTTCAGGGGTCCCACGAGCAGTACTTC.

This clonotype was seen at least ten times. The gene calls are TRBV7-2 and TRBJ2-2, with 7 bases fitting TRBD1. Per germline, CDR1 SGHTA and CDR2 FQGNSA. The trim removed 5 bases at V and 4 bases at J, leaving 10 bases unmatched. The CDR3 runs to 16 residues. The CDR3 DNA reads as TGTGCCAGCAGCCCCCGACAGGGTCTGAGCACCGGGGAGCTGTTTTTT. As protein: CASSPRQGLSTGELFF.

The chain is built from TRBV2 and TRBJ2-4; TRBD2 is a possible D gene (7 bases). Deletions cut 6 bases from V and 7 bases from J, with 19 bases between. Germline V gene data show CDR1 as SNHLY and CDR2 as FYNNEI. The CDR3 extends over 15 amino acids. The CDR3 DNA reads TGTGCCAGCAGCGGATTACAGGGAGGGATGAACATTCAGTACTTC. Translating gives CASSGLQGGMNIQYF.

This clonotype has more than one count but fewer than ten. The genes are TRBV5-1 and TRBJ1-2; TRBD1 aligns across 7 bases. Trimming at V came to 2 bases and at J to 3 bases, leaving 7 bases not matched to a gene. Germline CDR1 reads SGHRS; CDR2 reads YFSETQ. CDR3 length: 15 residues. The CDR3 bases are TGCGCCAGCAGCTTAATAGGGGGCAGAGACTATGGCTACACCTTC. Amino acid sequence: CASSLIGGRDYGYTF.